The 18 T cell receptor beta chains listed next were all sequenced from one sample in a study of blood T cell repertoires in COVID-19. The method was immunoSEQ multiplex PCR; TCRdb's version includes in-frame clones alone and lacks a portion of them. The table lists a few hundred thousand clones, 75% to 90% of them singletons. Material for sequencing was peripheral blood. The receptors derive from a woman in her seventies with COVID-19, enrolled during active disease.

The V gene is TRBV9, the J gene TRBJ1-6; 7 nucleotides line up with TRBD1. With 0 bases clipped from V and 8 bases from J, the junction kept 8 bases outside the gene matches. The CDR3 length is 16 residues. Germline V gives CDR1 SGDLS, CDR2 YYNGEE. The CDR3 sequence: CASSVARNRGDSPLHF. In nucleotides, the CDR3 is TGTGCCAGCAGCGTAGCTAGGAACAGGGGTGATTCACCCCTCCACTTT.

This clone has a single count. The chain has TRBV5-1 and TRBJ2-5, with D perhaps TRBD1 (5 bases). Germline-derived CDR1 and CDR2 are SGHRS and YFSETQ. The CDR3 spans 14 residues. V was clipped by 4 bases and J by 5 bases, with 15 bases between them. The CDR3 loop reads CASSNPQGEETQYF. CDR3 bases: TGCGCCAGCAGCAACCCTCAGGGTGAGGAGACCCAGTACTTC. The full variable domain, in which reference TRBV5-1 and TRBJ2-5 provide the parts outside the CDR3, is KAGVTQTPRYLIKTRGQQVTLSCSPISGHRSVSWYQQTPGQGLQFLFEYFSETQRNKGNFPGRFSGRQFSNSRSEMNVSTLELGDSALYLCASSNPQGEETQYFGPGTRLLVL.

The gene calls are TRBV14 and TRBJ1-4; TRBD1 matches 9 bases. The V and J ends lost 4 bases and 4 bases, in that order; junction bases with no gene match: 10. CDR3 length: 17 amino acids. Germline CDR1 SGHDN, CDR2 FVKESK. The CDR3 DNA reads TGTGCCAGCAGCCGCTCGTATTGGGACAGGGATAATGAAAAACTGTTTTTT. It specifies CASSRSYWDRDNEKLFF. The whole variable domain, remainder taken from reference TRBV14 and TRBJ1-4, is EAGVTQFPSHSVIEKGQTVTLRCDPISGHDNLYWYRRVMGKEIKFLLHFVKESKQDESGMPNNRFLAERTGGTYSTLKVQPAELEDSGVYFCASSRSYWDRDNEKLFFGSGTQLSVL.

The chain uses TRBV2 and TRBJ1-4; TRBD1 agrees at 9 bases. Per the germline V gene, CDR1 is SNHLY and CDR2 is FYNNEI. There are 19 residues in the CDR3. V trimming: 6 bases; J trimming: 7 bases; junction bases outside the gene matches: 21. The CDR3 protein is CASRGAILGQGITSEKLFF. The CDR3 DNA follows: TGTGCCAGCAGGGGGGCGATACTAGGACAGGGGATAACTTCTGAAAAACTGTTTTTT.

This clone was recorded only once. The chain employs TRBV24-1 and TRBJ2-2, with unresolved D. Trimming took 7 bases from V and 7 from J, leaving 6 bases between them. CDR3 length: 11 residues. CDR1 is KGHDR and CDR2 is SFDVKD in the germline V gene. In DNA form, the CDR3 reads TGTGCCACCAGCGCGATCGGGGAGCTGTTTTTT. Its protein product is CATSAIGELFF.

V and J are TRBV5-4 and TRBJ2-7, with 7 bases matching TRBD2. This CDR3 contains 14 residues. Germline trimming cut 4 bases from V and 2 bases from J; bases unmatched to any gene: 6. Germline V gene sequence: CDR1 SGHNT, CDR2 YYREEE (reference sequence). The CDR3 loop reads CASSPRGGAYEQYF. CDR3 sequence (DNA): TGTGCCAGCAGCCCCCGGGGAGGGGCCTACGAGCAGTACTTC. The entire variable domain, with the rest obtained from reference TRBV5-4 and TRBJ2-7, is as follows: ETGVTQSPTHLIKTRGQQVTLRCSSQSGHNTVSWYQQALGQGPQFIFQYYREEENGRGNFPPRFSGLQFPNYSSELNVNALELDDSALYLCASSPRGGAYEQYFGPGTRLTVT.

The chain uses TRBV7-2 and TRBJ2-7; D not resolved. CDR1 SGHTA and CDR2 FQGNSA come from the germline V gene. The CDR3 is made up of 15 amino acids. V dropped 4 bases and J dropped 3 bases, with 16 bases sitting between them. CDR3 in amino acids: CASSSGGGGYYEQYF. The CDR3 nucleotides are TGTGCCAGCAGCTCTGGTGGTGGCGGATACTACGAGCAGTACTTC.

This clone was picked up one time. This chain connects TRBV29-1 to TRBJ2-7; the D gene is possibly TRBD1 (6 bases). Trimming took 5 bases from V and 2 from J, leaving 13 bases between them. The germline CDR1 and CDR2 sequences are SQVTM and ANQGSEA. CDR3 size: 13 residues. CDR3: CSVYRDGPYEQYF. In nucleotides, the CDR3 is TGCAGCGTTTACAGGGACGGCCCCTACGAGCAGTACTTC.

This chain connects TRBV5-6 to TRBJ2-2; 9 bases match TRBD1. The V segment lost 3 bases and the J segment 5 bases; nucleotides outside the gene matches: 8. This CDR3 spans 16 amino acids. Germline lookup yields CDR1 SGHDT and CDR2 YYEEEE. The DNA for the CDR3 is TGTGCCAGCAGCTCCGGGACAGGGATGGGAACCGGGGAGCTGTTTTTT. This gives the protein CASSSGTGMGTGELFF.

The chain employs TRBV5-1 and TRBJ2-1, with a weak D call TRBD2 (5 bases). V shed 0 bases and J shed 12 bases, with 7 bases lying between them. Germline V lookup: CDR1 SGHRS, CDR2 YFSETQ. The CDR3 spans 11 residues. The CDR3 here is CASSLGAGQFF. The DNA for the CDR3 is TGCGCCAGCAGCTTGGGTGCGGGGCAGTTCTTC.

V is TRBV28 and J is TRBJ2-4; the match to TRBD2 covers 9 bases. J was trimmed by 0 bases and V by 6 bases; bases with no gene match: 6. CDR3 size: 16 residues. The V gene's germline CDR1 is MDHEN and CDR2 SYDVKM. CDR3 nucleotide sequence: TGTGCCAGCAGCCTTAGCGGGGGCGTAGCCAAAAACATTCAGTACTTC. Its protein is CASSLSGGVAKNIQYF.

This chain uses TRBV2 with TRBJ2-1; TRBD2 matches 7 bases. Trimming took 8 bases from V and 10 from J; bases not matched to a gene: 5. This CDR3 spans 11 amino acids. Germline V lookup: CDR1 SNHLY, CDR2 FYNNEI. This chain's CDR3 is CASRLAGEQFF. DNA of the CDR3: TGTGCCAGCCGACTAGCAGGGGAGCAGTTCTTC.

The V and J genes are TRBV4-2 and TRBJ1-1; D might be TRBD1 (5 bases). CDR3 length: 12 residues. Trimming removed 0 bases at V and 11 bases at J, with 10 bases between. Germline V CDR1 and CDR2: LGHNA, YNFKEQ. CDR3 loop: CASSQDLEGAFF. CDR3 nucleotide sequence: TGTGCCAGCAGCCAAGATTTGGAGGGGGCTTTCTTT.

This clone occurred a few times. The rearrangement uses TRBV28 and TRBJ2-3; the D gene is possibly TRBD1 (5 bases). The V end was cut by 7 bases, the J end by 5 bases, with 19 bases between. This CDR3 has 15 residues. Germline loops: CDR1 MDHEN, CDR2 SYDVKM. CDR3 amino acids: CASKTRGAAQDTQYF. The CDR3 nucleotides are TGTGCCAGCAAGACCCGTGGGGCAGCACAAGATACGCAGTATTTT.

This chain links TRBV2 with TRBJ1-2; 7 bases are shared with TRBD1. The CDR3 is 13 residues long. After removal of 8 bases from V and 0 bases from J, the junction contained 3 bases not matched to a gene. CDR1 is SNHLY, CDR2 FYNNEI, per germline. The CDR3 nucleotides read TGTGCCAGCCGACAGGGAGCTAACTATGGCTACACCTTC. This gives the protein CASRQGANYGYTF.

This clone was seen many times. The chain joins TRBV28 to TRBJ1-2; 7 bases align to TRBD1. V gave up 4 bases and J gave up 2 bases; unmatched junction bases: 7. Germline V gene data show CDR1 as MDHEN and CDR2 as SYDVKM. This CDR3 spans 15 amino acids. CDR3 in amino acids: CASSSNRGPNYGYTF. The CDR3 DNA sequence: TGTGCCAGCAGTTCCAACAGGGGCCCGAACTATGGCTACACCTTC.

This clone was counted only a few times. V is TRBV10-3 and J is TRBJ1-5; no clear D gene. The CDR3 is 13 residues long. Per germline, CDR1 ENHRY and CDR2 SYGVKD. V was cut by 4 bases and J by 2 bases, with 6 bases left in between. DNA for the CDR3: TGTGCCATCAGTGGGGCAGGCAATCAGCCCCAGCATTTT. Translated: CAISGAGNQPQHF.

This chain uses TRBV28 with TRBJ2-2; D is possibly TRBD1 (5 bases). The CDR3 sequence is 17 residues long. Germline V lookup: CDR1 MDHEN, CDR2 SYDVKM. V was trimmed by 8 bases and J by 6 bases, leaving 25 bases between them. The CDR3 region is CASSEAGSGDRAGELFF. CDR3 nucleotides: TGTGCCAGCTCAGAGGCAGGGTCTGGGGATCGGGCCGGGGAGCTGTTTTTT.